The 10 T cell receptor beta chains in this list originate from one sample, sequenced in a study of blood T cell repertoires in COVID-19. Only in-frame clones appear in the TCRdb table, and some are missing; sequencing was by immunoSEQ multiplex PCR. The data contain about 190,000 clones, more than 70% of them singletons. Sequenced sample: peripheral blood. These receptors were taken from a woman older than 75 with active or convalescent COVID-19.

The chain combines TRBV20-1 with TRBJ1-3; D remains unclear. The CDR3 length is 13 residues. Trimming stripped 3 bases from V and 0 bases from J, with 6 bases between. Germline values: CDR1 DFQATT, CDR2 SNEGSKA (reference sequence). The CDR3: CSASSDSGNTIYF. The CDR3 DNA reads TGCAGTGCTAGTAGCGACTCTGGAAACACCATATATTTT.

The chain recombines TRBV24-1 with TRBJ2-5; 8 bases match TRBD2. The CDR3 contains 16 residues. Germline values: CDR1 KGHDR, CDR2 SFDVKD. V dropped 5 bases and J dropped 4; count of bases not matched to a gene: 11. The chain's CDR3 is CATSVLAPGLVETQYF. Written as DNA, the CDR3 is TGTGCCACCAGTGTCTTGGCGCCGGGACTAGTAGAGACCCAGTACTTC.

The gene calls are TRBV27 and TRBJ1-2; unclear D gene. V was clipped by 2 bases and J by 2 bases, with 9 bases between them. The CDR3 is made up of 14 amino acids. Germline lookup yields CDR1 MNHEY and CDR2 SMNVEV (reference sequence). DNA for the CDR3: TGTGCCAGCAGTTTAGACATTGGGAACTATGGCTACACCTTC. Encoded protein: CASSLDIGNYGYTF.

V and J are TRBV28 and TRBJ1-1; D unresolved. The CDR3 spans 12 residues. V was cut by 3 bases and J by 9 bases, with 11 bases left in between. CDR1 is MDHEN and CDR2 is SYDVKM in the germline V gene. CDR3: CASSLTREQAFF. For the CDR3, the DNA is TGTGCCAGCAGTTTGACTAGAGAGCAAGCTTTCTTT.

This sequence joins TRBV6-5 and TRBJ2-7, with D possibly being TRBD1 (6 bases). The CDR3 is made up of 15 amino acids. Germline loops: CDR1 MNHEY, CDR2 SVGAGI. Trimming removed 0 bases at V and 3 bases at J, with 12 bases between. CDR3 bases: TGTGCCAGCAGTTACTCGTCGGACAGCAACTACGAGCAGTACTTC. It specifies CASSYSSDSNYEQYF.

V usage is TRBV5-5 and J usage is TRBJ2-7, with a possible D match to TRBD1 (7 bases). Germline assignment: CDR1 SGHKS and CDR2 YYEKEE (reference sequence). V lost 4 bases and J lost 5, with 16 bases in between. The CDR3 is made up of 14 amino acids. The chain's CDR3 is CASSVGQEGHEQYF. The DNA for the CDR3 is TGTGCCAGCAGCGTAGGACAGGAGGGCCACGAGCAGTACTTC.

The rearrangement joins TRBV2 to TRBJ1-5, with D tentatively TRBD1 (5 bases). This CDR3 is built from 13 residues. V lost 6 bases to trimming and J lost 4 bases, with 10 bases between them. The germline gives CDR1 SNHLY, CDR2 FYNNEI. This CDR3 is CASRNQGNQPQHF. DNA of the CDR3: TGTGCCAGCAGAAACCAGGGAAATCAGCCCCAGCATTTT. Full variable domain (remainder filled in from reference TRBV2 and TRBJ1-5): EPEVTQTPSHQVTQMGQEVILRCVPISNHLYFYWYRQILGQKVEFLVSFYNNEISEKSEIFDDQFSVERPDGSNFTLKIRSTKLEDSAMYFCASRNQGNQPQHFGDGTRLSIL.

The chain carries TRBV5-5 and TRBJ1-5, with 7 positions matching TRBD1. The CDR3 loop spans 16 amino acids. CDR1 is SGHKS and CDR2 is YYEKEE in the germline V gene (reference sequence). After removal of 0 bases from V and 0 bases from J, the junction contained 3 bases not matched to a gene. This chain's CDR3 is CASSLGQGNSNQPQHF. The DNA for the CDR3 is TGTGCCAGCAGCTTGGGACAGGGAAATAGCAATCAGCCCCAGCATTTT.

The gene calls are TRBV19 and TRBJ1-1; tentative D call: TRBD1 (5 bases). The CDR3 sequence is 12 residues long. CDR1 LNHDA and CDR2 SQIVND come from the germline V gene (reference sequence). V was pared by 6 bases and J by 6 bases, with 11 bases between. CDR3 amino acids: CASSYIGAEAFF. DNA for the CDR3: TGTGCCAGTAGCTACATAGGGGCTGAAGCTTTCTTT.

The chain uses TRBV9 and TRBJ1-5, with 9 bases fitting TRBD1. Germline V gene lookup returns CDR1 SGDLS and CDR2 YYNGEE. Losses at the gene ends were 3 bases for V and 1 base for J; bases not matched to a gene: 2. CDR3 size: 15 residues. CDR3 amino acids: CASSGGTGSNQPQHF. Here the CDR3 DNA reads TGTGCCAGCAGCGGCGGGACAGGGAGCAATCAGCCCCAGCATTTT.